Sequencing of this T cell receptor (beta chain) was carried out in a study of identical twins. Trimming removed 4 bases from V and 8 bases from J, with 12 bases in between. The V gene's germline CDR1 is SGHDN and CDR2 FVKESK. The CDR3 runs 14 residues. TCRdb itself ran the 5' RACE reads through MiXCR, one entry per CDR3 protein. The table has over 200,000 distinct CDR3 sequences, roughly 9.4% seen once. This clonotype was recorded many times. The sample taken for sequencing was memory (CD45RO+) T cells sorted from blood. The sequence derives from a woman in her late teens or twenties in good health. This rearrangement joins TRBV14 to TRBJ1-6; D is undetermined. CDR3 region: CASSPDGFYSPLHF. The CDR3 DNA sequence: TGTGCCAGCAGCCCGGACGGGTTTTATTCACCCCTCCACTTT.